Sequencing of this T cell receptor beta chain was carried out in a study of monozygotic twins with inflammatory bowel disease. This CDR3 is 12 amino acids long. Germline lookup yields CDR1 MDHEN and CDR2 SYDVKM. Researchers used template switching to add UMIs featuring a 6-nucleotide sample barcode. TCRdb reprocessed the 5' RACE reads and keeps a single row for each CDR3 protein, giving no DNA. The sample yields more than 300,000 distinct CDR3 sequences, of which the top ten take up approximately 5.4%. The authors isolated total RNA from whole blood without sorting T cells. V gene TRBV28 combines with J gene TRBJ2-5; the D gene TCRdb calls, TRBD1, cannot be checked with no DNA. Input material: blood. This receptor was obtained from a human donor with ulcerative colitis or Crohn's disease, or a healthy co-twin of an affected twin (not recorded which). This chain's CDR3 is CASTDSQETQYF.